This TCR beta chain comes out of a study of T cells in tuberculosis. Here immunoSEQ multiplex PCR was the method, and the copy in TCRdb shows in-frame clones only, minus some. The sample yields over 25,000 clones, around 95% seen once. The germline V gene has CDR1 SGHAT and CDR2 FQNNGV. J was trimmed by 2 bases and V by 5 bases; bases with no gene match: 10. This CDR3 region has 17 residues. The chain uses TRBV11-2 and TRBJ2-3, with 10 bases lining up with TRBD2. This TCR derives from a donor between 10 and 35 years old with latent tuberculosis or without tuberculosis infection. The sequencing sample was made of PBMCs. The CDR3 sequence is CASSPGGSGGYTDTQYF. The DNA of the CDR3 is TGTGCCAGCAGCCCCGGGGGTAGCGGGGGGTACACAGATACGCAGTATTTT.